The table lists the clone carrying this T cell receptor beta chain with a few counts. The antigen is not known. This CDR3 comprises 13 residues. Germline values: CDR1 SEHNR, CDR2 FQNEAQ (reference sequence). For the second PCR, which ran for about 7 to 11 cycles, a sample-barcoded 5' primer and a J-beta primer mix were used. TCRdb recomputed calls from the 5' RACE reads with MiXCR, one row per CDR3 protein. Here the sample spans approximately 800,000 distinct CDR3 sequences, around 25% being singletons. This sample was taken from a study of blood T cells in healthy people across ages. Study-wide findings and caveats: It was the long-lived donors that had more naive CD4+ cells and higher diversity than aged donors.

These data are also associated with another study on T cells of mothers and their children.

Input material: blood. V usage is TRBV7-9 and J usage is TRBJ2-5; 7 bases agree with TRBD1. The end of the DNA fits TRBJ2-7 better, so the J call may be wrong. The clonotype originates from a boy aged 5-17 years in good health. The CDR3 loop reads CASTRQGWDEQYF. CDR3 nucleotide sequence: TGTGCCAGCACCAGACAGGGCTGGGACGAGCAGTACTTC.